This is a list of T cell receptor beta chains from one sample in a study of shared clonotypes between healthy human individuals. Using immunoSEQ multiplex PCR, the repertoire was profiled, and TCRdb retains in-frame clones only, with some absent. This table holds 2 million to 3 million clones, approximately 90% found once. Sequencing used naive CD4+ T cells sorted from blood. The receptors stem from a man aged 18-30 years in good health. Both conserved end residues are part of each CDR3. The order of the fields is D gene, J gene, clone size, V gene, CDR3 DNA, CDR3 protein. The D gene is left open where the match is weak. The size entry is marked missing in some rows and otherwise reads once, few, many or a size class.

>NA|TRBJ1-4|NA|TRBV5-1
TGCGCCAGCAGCTTTACAGGGCGATTCGCTAATGAAAAACTGTTTTTT
CASSFTGRFANEKLFF
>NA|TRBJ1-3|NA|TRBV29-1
TGCAGCGTTGGCAGTTTTTATGGAAACACCATATATTTT
CSVGSFYGNTIYF
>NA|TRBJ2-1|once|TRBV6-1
TGTGCCAGCAGACAACACAGGGATCCTTACAATGAGCAGTTCTTC
CASRQHRDPYNEQFF
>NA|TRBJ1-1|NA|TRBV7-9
TGTGCCAGCAGCTCTACCCGTGGGCAGATGAACACTGAAGCTTTCTTT
CASSSTRGQMNTEAFF
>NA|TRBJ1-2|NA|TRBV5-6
TGTGCCAGCAGCTTGGAACGCTATGGCTACACCTTC
CASSLERYGYTF
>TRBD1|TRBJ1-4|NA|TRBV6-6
TGTGCCAGCAGTTACTACAGGGGTGGTGAAAAACTGTTTTTT
CASSYYRGGEKLFF
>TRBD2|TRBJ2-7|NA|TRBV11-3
TGTGCCAGCAGCTTATCTACTAGCGGGAGTAACTACGAGCAGTACTTC
CASSLSTSGSNYEQYF
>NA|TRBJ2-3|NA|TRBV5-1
TGCGCCAGCAGCCGAACCGGGCCCTTCACAGATACGCAGTATTTT
CASSRTGPFTDTQYF
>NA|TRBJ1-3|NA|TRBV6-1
TGTGCCAGCAGTGAAGGGGGGACCTCTGGAAACACCATATATTTT
CASSEGGTSGNTIYF
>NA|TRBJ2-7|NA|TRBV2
TGTGCCAGCAACCGTGTAGGGGGGCAGTACTTC
CASNRVGGQYF
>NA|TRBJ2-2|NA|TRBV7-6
TGTGCCAGCAGCTTAGTAGTTAGCCTGAACACCGGGGAGCTGTTTTTT
CASSLVVSLNTGELFF
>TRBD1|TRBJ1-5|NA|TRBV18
TGTGCCAGCTCACCTGACAGGGGGATTCAGCCCCAGCATTTT
CASSPDRGIQPQHF
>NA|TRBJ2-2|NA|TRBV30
TGTGCCTGGAGTCGGAGGGGGGCTCCCACCGGGGAGCTGTTTTTT
CAWSRRGAPTGELFF
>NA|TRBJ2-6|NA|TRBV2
TGTGCCAGCAGGTTGGGCTCTGGGGCCAACGTCCTGACTTTC
CASRLGSGANVLTF
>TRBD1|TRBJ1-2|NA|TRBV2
TGTGCCAGCAGTGTAGGACAGGGGGCACGGGGCTACACCTTC
CASSVGQGARGYTF
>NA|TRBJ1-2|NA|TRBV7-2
TGTGCCAGCACTGAGAGTAAGCTCGGGCCGTCGGGCTACACCTTC
CASTESKLGPSGYTF
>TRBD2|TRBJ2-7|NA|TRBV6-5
TGTGCCAGCAGTGGGGGATTAGCGGGACTCTACGAGCAGTACTTC
CASSGGLAGLYEQYF
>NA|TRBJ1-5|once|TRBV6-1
TGTGCCAGCGGACCCGGACGGTCGGGGAATCAGCCCCAGCATTTT
CASGPGRSGNQPQHF
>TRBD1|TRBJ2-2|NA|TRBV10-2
TGCGCCAGCAGTAACCGGGACAGGGGTACCGGGGAGCTGTTTTTT
CASSNRDRGTGELFF
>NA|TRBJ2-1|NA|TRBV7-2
TGTGCCAGCAATTACCGGCAGGACAATGAGCAGTTCTTC
CASNYRQDNEQFF
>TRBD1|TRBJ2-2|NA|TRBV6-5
TGTGCCAGCAGCAGAGCACAGGGGTCGACCGGGGAGCTGTTTTTT
CASSRAQGSTGELFF
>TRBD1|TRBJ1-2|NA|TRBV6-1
TGTGCCAGCAATCGACAGGGGGCGGGTGGCTACACCTTC
CASNRQGAGGYTF
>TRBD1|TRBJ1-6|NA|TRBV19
TGTGCCAGTAGTCTGGGGACAGGCTCTTCACCCCTCCACTTT
CASSLGTGSSPLHF
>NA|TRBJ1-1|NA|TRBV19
TGTGCCAGTAGCCCCACGTCTTCTGGGTTAGCTTTCTTT
CASSPTSSGLAFF
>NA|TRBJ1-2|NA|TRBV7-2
TGTGCCAGCAGCTTAGGACTATACCTAGGCTACACCTTC
CASSLGLYLGYTF
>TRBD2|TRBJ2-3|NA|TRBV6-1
TGTGCCAGCAGAACTAGCGGGCGCACAGATACGCAGTATTTT
CASRTSGRTDTQYF
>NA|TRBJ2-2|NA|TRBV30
TGTGCCTGGAGTGTAACAGGAAACTTCTTCACCGGGGAGCTGTTTTTT
CAWSVTGNFFTGELFF
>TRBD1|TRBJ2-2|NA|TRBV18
TGTGCCAGCTCACCACCGTTCAGGGGGCTGAACACCGGGGAGCTGTTTTTT
CASSPPFRGLNTGELFF
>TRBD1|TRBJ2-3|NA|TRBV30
TGTGCCTGCCGGAGACAGGGGGCCGGCACAGATACGCAGTATTTT
CACRRQGAGTDTQYF
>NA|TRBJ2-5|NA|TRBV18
TGTGCCAGCTCACTAAGAAATAGCCAAGAGACCCAGTACTTC
CASSLRNSQETQYF
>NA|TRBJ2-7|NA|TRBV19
TGTGCCAGTAGTATGACCTCGAGCTCCTACGAGCAGTACTTC
CASSMTSSSYEQYF
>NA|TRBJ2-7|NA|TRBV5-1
TGCGCCAGCAGCTTACGAAGGGCTCTATACGAGCAGTACTTC
CASSLRRALYEQYF
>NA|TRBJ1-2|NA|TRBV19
TGTGCCAGTAGCCCGGGCCCTCCTGTAATCAACTATGGCTACACCTTC
CASSPGPPVINYGYTF
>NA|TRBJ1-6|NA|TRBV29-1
TGCAGCGTGGCCGGGACGGGTAATTCACCCCTCCACTTT
CSVAGTGNSPLHF
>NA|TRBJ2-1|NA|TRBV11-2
TGTGCCAGCAGCCGGGGACTTAGCTCCTACAATGAGCAGTTCTTC
CASSRGLSSYNEQFF
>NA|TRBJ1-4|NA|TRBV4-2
TGTGCCAGCAGCCAAGATGCAGGGGCAACTAATGAAAAACTGTTTTTT
CASSQDAGATNEKLFF
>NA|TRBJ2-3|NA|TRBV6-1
TGTGCCAGCAGTGAAGGACTTAGACACACAGATACGCAGTATTTT
CASSEGLRHTDTQYF
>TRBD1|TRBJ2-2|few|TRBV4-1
TGCGCCAGCAGCCATTATGGACAGGCGCGATATCCGGAGCTGTTTTTT
CASSHYGQARYPELFF
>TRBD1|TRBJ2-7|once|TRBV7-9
TGTGCCAGCAGAGGGACAGCGAAATTTCCCTACGAGCAGTACTTC
CASRGTAKFPYEQYF
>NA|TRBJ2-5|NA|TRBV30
TGTGCCTGGAGCGCTCAGGGGATGGAGACCCAGTACTTC
CAWSAQGMETQYF
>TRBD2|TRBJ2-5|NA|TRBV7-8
TGTGCCAGCAGCTTAGACCCCGGTGGGGGGGGGAGCGAGACCCAGTACTTC
CASSLDPGGGGSETQYF
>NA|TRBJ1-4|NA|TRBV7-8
TGTGCCAGCAGCTTAGGATATCGGCGGTCGGGACCTACAACTAATGAAAAACTGTTTTTT
CASSLGYRRSGPTTNEKLFF
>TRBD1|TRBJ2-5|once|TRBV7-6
TGTGCCACTAAGGGACAGACCATCGCGGAGACCCAGTACTTC
CATKGQTIAETQYF
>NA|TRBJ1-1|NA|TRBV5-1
TGCGCCAGCAGCCGGGGGACGGTCACTGAAGCTTTCTTT
CASSRGTVTEAFF
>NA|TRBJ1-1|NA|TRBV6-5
TGTGCCAGCAGTAGACCGGGACACGGGAACACTGAAGCTTTCTTT
CASSRPGHGNTEAFF
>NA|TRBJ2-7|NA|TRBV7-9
TGTGCCAGCAGCTTATTAGGGGCCTACGAGCAGTACTTC
CASSLLGAYEQYF
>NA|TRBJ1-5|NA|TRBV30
TGTGCCTGGAGTGTAGGGGCAACGAATCAGCCCCAGCATTTT
CAWSVGATNQPQHF
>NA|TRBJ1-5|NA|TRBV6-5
TGTGCCAGCAGTTATCGGGCCCAGAGCAATCAGCCCCAGCATTTT
CASSYRAQSNQPQHF
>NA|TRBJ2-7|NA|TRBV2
TGTGCCAGCCTGAATGACGTAACCTACGAGCAGTACTTC
CASLNDVTYEQYF
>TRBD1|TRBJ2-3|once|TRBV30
TGTGCCTGGAGTTTTTGGGACAGGGGTGCAGATACGCAGTATTTT
CAWSFWDRGADTQYF
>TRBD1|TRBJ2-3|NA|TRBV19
TGTGCCAGTAGTATAGTAGGTTGGGACAGGGGCACAGATACGCAGTATTTT
CASSIVGWDRGTDTQYF
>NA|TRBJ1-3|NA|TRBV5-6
TGTGCCAGCAGCTTGGAGGAGGGCTATGGAAACACCATATATTTT
CASSLEEGYGNTIYF
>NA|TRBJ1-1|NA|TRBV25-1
TGTGCCAGCAGTGATGGCATGAACACTGAAGCTTTCTTT
CASSDGMNTEAFF
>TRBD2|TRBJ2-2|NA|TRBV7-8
TGTGCCAGCAGCTTAGTGGCTAGCGGGAGAATAACCGGGGAGCTGTTTTTT
CASSLVASGRITGELFF
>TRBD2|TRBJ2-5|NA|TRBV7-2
TGTGCCAGCAGCTTAGGCGGGGGCCAAGAGACCCAGTACTTC
CASSLGGGQETQYF
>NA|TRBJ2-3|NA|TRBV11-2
TGTGCCACACGGGGCGGGACCAGCACAGATACGCAGTATTTT
CATRGGTSTDTQYF
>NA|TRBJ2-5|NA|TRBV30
TGTGCCTGGGGTTCGGGGCAACGCGGGCAAGAGACCCAGTACTTC
CAWGSGQRGQETQYF
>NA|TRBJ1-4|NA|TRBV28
TGTGCCAGCAGTCCCCCCTTGACCGGGAGTAATGAAAAACTGTTTTTT
CASSPPLTGSNEKLFF
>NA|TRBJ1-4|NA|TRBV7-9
TGTGCCAGCAGCTCACGGACACGGAATGAAAAACTGTTTTTT
CASSSRTRNEKLFF